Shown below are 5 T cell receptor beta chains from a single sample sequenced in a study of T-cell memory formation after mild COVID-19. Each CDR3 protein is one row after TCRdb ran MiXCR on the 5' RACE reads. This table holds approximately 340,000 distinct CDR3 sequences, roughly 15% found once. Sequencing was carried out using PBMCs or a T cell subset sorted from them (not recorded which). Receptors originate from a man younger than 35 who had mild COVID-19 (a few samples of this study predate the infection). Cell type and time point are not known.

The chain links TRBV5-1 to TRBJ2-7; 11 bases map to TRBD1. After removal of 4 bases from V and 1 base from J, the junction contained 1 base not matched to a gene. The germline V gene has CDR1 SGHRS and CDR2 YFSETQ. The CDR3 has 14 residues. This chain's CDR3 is CASSGQGASYEQYF. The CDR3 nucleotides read TGCGCCAGCAGCGGACAGGGGGCTTCCTACGAGCAGTACTTC.

CDR3 in amino acids: CASSHKTGRMGNEQFF. The CDR3 nucleotides read TGCGCCAGCAGCCACAAGACAGGGAGGATGGGGAATGAGCAGTTCTTC. The chain links TRBV4-1 to TRBJ2-1; the D gene is possibly TRBD1 (7 bases). CDR3 size: 16 residues. With 3 bases removed from V and 7 bases from J, the gap between germline ends came to 19 bases. Germline CDR1 and CDR2: MGHRA and YSYEKL.

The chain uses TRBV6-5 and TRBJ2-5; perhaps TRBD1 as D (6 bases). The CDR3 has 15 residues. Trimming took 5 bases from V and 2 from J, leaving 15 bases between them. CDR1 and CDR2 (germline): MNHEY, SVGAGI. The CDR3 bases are TGTGCCAGCAGTCATTGGACAGTTAGTCAAGAGACCCAGTACTTC. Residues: CASSHWTVSQETQYF.

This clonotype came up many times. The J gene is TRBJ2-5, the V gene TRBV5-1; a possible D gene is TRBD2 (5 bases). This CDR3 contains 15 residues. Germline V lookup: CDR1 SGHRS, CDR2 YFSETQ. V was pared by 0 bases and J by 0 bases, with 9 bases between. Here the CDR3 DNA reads TGCGCCAGCAGCTTGGAGGAGGCCGACCAAGAGACCCAGTACTTC. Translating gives CASSLEEADQETQYF. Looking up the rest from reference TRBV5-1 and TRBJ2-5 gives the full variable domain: KAGVTQTPRYLIKTRGQQVTLSCSPISGHRSVSWYQQTPGQGLQFLFEYFSETQRNKGNFPGRFSGRQFSNSRSEMNVSTLELGDSALYLCASSLEEADQETQYFGPGTRLLVL.

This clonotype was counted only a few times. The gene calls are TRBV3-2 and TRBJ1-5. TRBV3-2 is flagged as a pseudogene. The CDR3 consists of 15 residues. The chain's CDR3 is CASSQEETANQPQHF. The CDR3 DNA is TGTGCCAGCAGCCAAGAAGAGACAGCTAATCAGCCCCAGCATTTT.